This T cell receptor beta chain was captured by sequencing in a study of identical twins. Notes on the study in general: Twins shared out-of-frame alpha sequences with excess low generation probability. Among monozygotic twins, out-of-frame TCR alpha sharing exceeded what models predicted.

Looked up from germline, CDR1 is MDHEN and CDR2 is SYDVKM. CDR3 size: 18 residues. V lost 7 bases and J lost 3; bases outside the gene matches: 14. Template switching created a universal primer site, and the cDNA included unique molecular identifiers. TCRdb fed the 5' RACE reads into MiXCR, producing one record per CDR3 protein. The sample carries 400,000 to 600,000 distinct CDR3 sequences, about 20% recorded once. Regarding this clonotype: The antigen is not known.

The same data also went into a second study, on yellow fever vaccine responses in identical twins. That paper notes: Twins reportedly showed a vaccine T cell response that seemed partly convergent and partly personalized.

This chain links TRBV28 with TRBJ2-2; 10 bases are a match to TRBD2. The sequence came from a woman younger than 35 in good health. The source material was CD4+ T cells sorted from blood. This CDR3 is CASMDPYSGGSHTGELFF. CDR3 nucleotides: TGTGCCAGCATGGACCCCTATAGCGGGGGGTCCCACACCGGGGAGCTGTTTTTT.